These 13 T cell receptor beta chains came from one sample sequenced in a study of blood T cell repertoires in COVID-19. Clones were read by immunoSEQ multiplex PCR, and TCRdb kept only the in-frame ones, dropping some. The table shows around 73,000 clones, with about 80% occurring only once. The specimen was peripheral blood. The receptor set was obtained from a human donor in a cohort sampled during active COVID-19.

V and J are TRBV11-2 and TRBJ2-1, with D perhaps TRBD2 (7 bases). This CDR3 has 15 residues. The V end lost 7 bases, the J end lost 3 bases, and 16 bases lay between the germline ends. Germline V lookup: CDR1 SGHAT, CDR2 FQNNGV. CDR3 loop: CASTEEGGYYNEQFF. CDR3 DNA: TGTGCCAGCACCGAAGAGGGGGGGTACTACAATGAGCAGTTCTTC. Based on the CDR3 plus reference TRBV11-2 and TRBJ2-1, the full variable domain is EAGVAQSPRYKIIEKRQSVAFWCNPISGHATLYWYQQILGQGPKLLIQFQNNGVVDDSQLPKDRFSAERLKGVDSTLKIQPAKLEDSAVYLCASTEEGGYYNEQFFGPGTRLTVL.

Only a few counts were recorded for this clone. The chain uses TRBV7-3 and TRBJ2-1; 10 nucleotides line up with TRBD2. Trimming at V came to 5 bases and at J to 2 bases, leaving 3 bases not matched to a gene. This CDR3 contains 15 residues. Per germline, CDR1 SGHTA and CDR2 FQGTGA. The CDR3 DNA follows: TGTGCCAGCAGCCTGCTAGCGGGGGCCTACAATGAGCAGTTCTTC. It specifies CASSLLAGAYNEQFF.

The chain employs TRBV5-8 and TRBJ1-5; 7 nucleotides agree with TRBD1. The V gene end was trimmed by 5 bases and the J gene end by 2 bases; junction bases not matched to a gene: 13. Germline loops: CDR1 SGHTS, CDR2 YDEGEE. The CDR3 consists of 17 residues. The CDR3 region is CASSILPQGSGNQPQHF. DNA for the CDR3: TGTGCCAGCAGTATCCTACCACAGGGGTCGGGCAATCAGCCCCAGCATTTT.

CDR3 nucleotides: TGTGCCAGCGGTAGGACAGGCAGAGGTCCCGGGGAGCTGTTTTTT. Its protein is CASGRTGRGPGELFF. V usage is TRBV9 and J usage is TRBJ2-2; 7 bases align to TRBD1. Per the germline V gene, CDR1 is SGDLS and CDR2 is YYNGEE. The trim removed 7 bases at V and 6 bases at J, leaving 12 bases unmatched. The CDR3 has 15 residues.

V and J are TRBV19 and TRBJ1-3; tentatively, D is TRBD1 (5 bases). CDR3 length equals 21 residues. The germline V gene has CDR1 LNHDA and CDR2 SQIVND (reference sequence). V lost 7 bases, J lost 1 base, and 32 bases lay in between. Here the CDR3 reads CASMKNPTSGGGSDSGNTIYF. For the CDR3, the DNA is TGTGCCAGTATGAAGAACCCCACTTCGGGCGGGGGTTCCGATTCTGGAAACACCATATATTTT.

This clone has more than one count but fewer than ten. This chain connects TRBV29-1 to TRBJ2-1; TRBD1 is a possible D gene (6 bases). This CDR3 has 15 amino acids. The germline V and J ends were trimmed by 1 base and 8 bases, with 18 bases remaining between them. Germline-derived CDR1 and CDR2 are SQVTM and ANQGSEA. DNA for the CDR3: TGCAGCGTTGAAGGGGGGCGATCCGAGTTAGATGAGCAGTTCTTC. It specifies CSVEGGRSELDEQFF.

The CDR3 DNA reads as TGTGCCAGCACCGGGGGAGGGGTCCACACAGATACGCAGTATTTT. Translation: CASTGGGVHTDTQYF. The chain employs TRBV11-3 and TRBJ2-3; 7 bases are shared with TRBD2. The CDR3 contains 15 residues. In germline, CDR1 is SGHNT, CDR2 YENEEA. With 7 bases clipped from V and 2 bases from J, the junction kept 9 bases outside the gene matches. Drawing the rest from reference TRBV11-3 and TRBJ2-3, the complete variable domain is EAGVVQSPRYKIIEKKQPVAFWCNPISGHNTLYWYLQNLGQGPELLIRYENEEAVDDSQLPKDRFSAERLKGVDSTLKIQPAELGDSAVYLCASTGGGVHTDTQYFGPGTRLTVL.

V gene TRBV6-5 combines with J gene TRBJ2-7, with TRBD2 identical over 11 bases. The CDR3 length is 15 residues. V was pared by 6 bases and J by 3 bases, with 7 bases of the junction left unmatched. Germline assignment: CDR1 MNHEY and CDR2 SVGAGI. The CDR3 DNA sequence: TGTGCCAGCAGCCCCCGACTAGCGGGGCACTACGAGCAGTACTTC. Amino acid sequence: CASSPRLAGHYEQYF.

The chain combines TRBV4-3 with TRBJ2-3, with 9 bases lining up with TRBD2. V shed 6 bases and J 2 bases; nucleotides not matched to a gene: 6. The V gene's germline CDR1 is LGHNA and CDR2 YSLEER. This CDR3 is 15 amino acids long. In nucleotides, the CDR3 is TGCGCCAGCAGTCCCAGCGGGGGGTTCACAGATACGCAGTATTTT. The encoded protein is CASSPSGGFTDTQYF.

The chain recombines TRBV28 with TRBJ1-2; D is ambiguous. Trimming took 6 bases from V and 4 from J, leaving 12 bases between them. The CDR3 contains 13 residues. Germline assignment: CDR1 MDHEN and CDR2 SYDVKM. The CDR3 reads CASSTTRSYGYTF. The CDR3 nucleotides are TGTGCCAGCAGCACCACAAGGAGCTATGGCTACACCTTC.

J is TRBJ2-7 and V is TRBV18; 8 nucleotides match TRBD1. The CDR3 loop spans 13 amino acids. With 3 bases clipped from V and 6 bases from J, the junction kept 4 bases outside the gene matches. Germline V gene lookup returns CDR1 KGHSH and CDR2 LQKENI. The CDR3 DNA reads as TGTGCCAGCTCACCTACGACAGGGGTCGAGCAGTACTTC. It yields the protein CASSPTTGVEQYF.

The chain is built from TRBV12-5 and TRBJ2-5; TRBD2 aligns across 13 bases. V gave up 0 bases and J gave up 4 bases; unmatched junction bases: 2. This CDR3 has 16 residues. The germline V gene encodes CDR1 LGHNT and CDR2 FRNRAP. Here the CDR3 reads CASGLVLAGGRETQYF. The DNA for the CDR3 is TGTGCTAGTGGTTTGGTACTAGCGGGGGGGCGAGAGACCCAGTACTTC.

This rearrangement joins TRBV24-1 to TRBJ2-2; 7 nucleotides match TRBD1. This CDR3 has 15 residues. Trimming took 3 bases from V and 4 from J; bases not matched to a gene: 4. Germline CDR1 reads KGHDR; CDR2 reads SFDVKD. CDR3 sequence reads: CATSDPGTATGELFF. Here the CDR3 DNA reads TGTGCCACCAGTGATCCCGGGACAGCCACCGGGGAGCTGTTTTTT.